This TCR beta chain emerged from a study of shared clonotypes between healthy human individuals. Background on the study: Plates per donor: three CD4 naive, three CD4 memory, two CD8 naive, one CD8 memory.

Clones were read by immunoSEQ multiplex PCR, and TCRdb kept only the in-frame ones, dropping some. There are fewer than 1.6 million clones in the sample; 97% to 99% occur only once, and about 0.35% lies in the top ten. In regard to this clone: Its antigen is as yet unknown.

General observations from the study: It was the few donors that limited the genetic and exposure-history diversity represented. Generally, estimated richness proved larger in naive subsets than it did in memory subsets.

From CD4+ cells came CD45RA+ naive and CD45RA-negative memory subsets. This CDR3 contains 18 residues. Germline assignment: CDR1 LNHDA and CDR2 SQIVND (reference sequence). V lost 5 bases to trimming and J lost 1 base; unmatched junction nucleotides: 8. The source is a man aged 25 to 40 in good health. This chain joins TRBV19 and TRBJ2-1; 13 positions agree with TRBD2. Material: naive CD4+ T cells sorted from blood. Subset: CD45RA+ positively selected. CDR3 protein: CASSSRTSGSRSYNEQFF. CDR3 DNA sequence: TGTGCCAGTAGTTCCCGGACTAGCGGGAGTAGGTCCTACAATGAGCAGTTCTTC.